This T cell receptor (beta chain) was sequenced for a study of cytomegalovirus exposure and HLA in healthy donors. This CDR3 region has 12 residues. The germline gives CDR1 GTSNPN, CDR2 SVGIG (reference sequence). V was clipped by 7 bases and J by 3 bases, with 13 bases between them. The PCR contained 60 Vbeta and 13 Jbeta primers. TCRdb's table, derived via immunoSEQ multiplex PCR, lists solely in-frame clones and lacks some. This sample has over 70,000 clones, with around 77% found just once. The sequencing input was PBMCs. The chain recombines TRBV30 with TRBJ2-7; D is unresolved. The sequence came from a man aged 25 to 40 in good health and CMV-seronegative. DNA for the CDR3: TGTGCCTTACATTTTTCATTCTACGAGCAGTACTTC. Translating gives CALHFSFYEQYF.